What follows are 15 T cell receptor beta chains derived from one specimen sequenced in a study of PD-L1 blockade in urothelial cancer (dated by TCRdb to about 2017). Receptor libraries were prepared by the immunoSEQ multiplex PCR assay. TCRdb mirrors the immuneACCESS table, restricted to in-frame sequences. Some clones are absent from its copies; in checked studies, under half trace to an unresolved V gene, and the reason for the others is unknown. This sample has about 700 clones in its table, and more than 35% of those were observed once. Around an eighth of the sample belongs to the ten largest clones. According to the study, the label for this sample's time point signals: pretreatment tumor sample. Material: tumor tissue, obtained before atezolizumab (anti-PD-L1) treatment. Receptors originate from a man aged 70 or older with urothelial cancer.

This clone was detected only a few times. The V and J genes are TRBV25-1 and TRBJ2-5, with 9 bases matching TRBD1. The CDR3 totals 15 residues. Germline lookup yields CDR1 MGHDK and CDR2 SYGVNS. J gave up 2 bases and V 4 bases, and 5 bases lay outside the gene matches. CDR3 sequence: CASSGDRVGQETQYF. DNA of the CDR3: TGTGCCAGCAGTGGGGACAGGGTGGGGCAAGAGACCCAGTACTTC.

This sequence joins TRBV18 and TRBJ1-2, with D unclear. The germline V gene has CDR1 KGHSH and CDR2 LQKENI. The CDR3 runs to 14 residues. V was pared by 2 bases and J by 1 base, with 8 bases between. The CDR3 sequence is CASSPSNDNYGYTF. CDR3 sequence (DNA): TGTGCCAGCTCACCAAGTAACGATAACTATGGCTACACCTTC.

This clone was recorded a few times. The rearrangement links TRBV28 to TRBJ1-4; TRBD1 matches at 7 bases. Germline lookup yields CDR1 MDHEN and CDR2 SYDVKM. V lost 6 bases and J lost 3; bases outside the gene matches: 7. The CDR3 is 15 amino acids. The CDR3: CASRSQGGSNEKLFF. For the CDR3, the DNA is TGTGCCAGCAGAAGCCAGGGGGGGTCTAATGAAAAACTGTTTTTT.

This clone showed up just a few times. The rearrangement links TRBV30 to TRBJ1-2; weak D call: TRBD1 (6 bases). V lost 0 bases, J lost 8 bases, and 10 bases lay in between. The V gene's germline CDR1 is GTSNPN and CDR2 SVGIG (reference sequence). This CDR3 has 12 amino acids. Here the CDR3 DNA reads TGTGCCTGGAGTGTACAGGGCCTGGGCTACACCTTC. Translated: CAWSVQGLGYTF.

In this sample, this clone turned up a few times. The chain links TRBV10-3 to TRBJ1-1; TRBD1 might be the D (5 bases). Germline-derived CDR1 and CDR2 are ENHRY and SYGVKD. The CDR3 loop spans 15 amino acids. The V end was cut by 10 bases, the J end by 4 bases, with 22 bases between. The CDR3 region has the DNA TGTGCCAGCTTTAAGGGGCAGGGAGGGTCCACTGAAGCTTTCTTT. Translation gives CASFKGQGGSTEAFF.

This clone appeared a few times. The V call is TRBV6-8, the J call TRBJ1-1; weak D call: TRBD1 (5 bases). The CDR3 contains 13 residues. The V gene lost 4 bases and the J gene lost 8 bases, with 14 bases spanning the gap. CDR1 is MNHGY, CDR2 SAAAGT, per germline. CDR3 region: CASSFAQGYEAFF. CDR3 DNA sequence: TGTGCCAGCAGTTTCGCCCAGGGATACGAAGCTTTCTTT.

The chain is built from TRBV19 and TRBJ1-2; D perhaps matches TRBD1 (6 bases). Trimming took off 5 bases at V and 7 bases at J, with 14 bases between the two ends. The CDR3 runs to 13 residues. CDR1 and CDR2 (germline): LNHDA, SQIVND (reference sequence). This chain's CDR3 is CASSPQGSRGYTF. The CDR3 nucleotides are TGTGCCAGTAGTCCTCAGGGGTCGCGTGGCTACACCTTC. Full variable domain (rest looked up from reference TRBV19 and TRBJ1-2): DGGITQSPKYLFRKEGQNVTLSCEQNLNHDAMYWYRQDPGQGLRLIYYSQIVNDFQKGDIAEGYSVSREKKESFPLTVTSAQKNPTAFYLCASSPQGSRGYTFGSGTRLTVV.

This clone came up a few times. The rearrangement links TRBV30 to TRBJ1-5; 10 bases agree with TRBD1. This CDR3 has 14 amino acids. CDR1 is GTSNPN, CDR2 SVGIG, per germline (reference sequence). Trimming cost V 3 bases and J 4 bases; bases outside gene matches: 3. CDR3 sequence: CAWSRDRGNQPQHF. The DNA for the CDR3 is TGTGCCTGGAGCCGGGACAGGGGTAATCAGCCCCAGCATTTT.

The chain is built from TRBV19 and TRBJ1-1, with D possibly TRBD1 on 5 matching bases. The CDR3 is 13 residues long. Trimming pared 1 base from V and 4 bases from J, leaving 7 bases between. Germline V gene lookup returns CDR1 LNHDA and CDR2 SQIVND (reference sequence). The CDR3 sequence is CASSIAGSTEAFF. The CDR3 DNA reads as TGTGCCAGTAGTATAGCAGGGTCCACTGAAGCTTTCTTT. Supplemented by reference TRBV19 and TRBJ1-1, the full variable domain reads DGGITQSPKYLFRKEGQNVTLSCEQNLNHDAMYWYRQDPGQGLRLIYYSQIVNDFQKGDIAEGYSVSREKKESFPLTVTSAQKNPTAFYLCASSIAGSTEAFFGQGTRLTVV.

The CDR3 is CASSEASGAAYNEQFF. DNA of the CDR3: TGTGCCAGCAGTGAAGCTAGCGGAGCGGCCTACAATGAGCAGTTCTTC. V is TRBV6-4 and J is TRBJ2-1; 7 bases are shared with TRBD2. Trimming at V came to 3 bases and at J to 2 bases, leaving 7 bases not matched to a gene. The CDR3 has 16 residues. Germline V lookup: CDR1 MRHNA, CDR2 SNTAGT.

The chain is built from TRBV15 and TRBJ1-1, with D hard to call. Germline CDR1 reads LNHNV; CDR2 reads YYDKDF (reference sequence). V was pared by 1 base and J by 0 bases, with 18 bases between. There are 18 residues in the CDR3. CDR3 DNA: TGTGCCACCAGCAGAGCCTCGGTCACCCGGGTCCTGAACACTGAAGCTTTCTTT. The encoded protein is CATSRASVTRVLNTEAFF. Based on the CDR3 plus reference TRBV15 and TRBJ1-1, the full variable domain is DAMVIQNPRYQVTQFGKPVTLSCSQTLNHNVMYWYQQKSSQAPKLLFHYYDKDFNNEADTPDNFQSRRPNTSFCFLDIRSPGLGDTAMYLCATSRASVTRVLNTEAFFGQGTRLTVV.

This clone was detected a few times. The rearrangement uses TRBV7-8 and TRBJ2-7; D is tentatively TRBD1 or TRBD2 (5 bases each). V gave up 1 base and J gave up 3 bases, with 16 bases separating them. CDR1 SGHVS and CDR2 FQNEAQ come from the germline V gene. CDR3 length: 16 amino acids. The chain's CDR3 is CASSLGGFGAGYEQYF. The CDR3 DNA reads TGTGCCAGCAGCTTAGGGGGTTTCGGGGCTGGCTACGAGCAGTACTTC.

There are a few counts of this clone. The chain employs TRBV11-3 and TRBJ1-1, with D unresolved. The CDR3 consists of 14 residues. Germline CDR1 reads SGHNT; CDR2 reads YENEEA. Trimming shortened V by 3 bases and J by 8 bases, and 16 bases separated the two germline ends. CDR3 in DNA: TGTGCCAGCAGCTTGGGTGCGGTTGCAAACGAAGCTTTCTTT. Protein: CASSLGAVANEAFF.

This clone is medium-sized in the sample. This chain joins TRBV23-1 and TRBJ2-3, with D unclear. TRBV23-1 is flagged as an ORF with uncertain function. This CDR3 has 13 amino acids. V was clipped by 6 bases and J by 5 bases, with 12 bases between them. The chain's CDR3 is CASSLENRDTQYF. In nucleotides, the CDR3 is TGCGCCAGCAGCCTCGAAAACCGAGATACGCAGTATTTT.

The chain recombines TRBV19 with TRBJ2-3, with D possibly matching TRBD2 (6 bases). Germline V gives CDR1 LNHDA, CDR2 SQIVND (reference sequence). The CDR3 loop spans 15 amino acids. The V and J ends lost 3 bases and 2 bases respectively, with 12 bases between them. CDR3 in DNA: TGTGCCAGTAGTATCCGGGCGGGATCCACAGATACGCAGTATTTT. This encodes CASSIRAGSTDTQYF.